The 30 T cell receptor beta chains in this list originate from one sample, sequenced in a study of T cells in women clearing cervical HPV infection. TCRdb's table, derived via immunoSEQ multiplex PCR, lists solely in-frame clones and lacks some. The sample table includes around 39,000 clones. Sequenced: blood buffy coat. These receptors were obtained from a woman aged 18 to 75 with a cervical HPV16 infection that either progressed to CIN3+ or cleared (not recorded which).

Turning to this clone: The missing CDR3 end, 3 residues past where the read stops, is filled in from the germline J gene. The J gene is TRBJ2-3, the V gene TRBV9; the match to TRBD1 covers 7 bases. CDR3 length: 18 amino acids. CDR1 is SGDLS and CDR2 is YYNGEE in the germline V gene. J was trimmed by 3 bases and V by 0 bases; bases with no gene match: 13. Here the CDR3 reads CASSVEAPRQGLTDTQYF. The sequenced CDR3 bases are TGTGCCAGCAGCGTAGAGGCCCCAAGACAGGGTTTAACAGATACG.

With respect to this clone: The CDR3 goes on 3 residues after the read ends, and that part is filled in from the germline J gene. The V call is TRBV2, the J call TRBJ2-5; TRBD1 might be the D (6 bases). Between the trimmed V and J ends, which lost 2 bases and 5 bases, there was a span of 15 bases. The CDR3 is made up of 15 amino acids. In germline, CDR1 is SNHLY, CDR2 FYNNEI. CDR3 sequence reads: CASSERVGRGETQYF. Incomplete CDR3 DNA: TGTGCCAGCAGTGAAAGGGTGGGAAGGGGGGAGACC.

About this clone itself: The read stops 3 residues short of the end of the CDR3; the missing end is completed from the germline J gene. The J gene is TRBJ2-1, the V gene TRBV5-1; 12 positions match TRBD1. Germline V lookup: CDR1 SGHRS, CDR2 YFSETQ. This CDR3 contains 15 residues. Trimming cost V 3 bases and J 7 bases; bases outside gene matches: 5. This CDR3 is CASSWGQGARNEQFF. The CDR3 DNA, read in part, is TGCGCCAGCAGCTGGGGACAGGGGGCGCGAAATGAG.

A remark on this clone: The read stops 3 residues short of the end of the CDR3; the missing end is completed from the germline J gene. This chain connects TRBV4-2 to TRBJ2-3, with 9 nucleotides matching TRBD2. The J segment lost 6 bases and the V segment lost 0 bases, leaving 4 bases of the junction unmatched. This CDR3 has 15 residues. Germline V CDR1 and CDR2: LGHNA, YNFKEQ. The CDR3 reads CASSQEGGGGDTQYF. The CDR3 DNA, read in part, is TGTGCCAGCAGCCAAGAAGGCGGGGGGGGTGATACG.

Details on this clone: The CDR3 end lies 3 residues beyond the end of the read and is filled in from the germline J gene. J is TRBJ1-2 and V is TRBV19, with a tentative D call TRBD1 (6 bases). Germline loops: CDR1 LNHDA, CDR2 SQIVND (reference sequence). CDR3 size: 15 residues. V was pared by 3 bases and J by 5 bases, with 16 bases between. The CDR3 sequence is CASSIRQEVLYGYTF. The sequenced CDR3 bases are TGTGCCAGTAGTATCCGACAGGAGGTCTTATATGGC.

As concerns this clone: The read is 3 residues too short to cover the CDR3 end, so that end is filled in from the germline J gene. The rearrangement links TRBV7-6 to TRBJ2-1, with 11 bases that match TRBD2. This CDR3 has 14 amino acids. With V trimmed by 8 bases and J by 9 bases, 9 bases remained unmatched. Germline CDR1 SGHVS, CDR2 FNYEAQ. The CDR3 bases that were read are TGTGCCAGCGGAAATAGCGGGGGGGCCCTTGAG. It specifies CASGNSGGALE. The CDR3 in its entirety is CASGNSGGALEQFF.

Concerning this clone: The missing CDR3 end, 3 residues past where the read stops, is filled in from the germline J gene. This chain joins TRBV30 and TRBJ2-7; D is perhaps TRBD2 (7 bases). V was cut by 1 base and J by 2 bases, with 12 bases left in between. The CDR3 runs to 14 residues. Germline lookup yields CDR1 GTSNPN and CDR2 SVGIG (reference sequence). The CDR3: CAWSEGGLTYEQYF. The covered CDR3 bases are TGTGCCTGGAGTGAGGGGGGGCTAACCTACGAG.

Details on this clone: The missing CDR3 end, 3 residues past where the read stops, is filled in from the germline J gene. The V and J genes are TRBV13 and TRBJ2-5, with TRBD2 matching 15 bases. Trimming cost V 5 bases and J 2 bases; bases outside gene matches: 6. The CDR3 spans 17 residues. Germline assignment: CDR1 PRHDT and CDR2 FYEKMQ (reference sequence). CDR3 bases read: TGTGCCAGCAGCGGTGGACTAGCGGGGGGGACACAAGAGACC. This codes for CASSGGLAGGTQET. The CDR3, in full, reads CASSGGLAGGTQETQYF.

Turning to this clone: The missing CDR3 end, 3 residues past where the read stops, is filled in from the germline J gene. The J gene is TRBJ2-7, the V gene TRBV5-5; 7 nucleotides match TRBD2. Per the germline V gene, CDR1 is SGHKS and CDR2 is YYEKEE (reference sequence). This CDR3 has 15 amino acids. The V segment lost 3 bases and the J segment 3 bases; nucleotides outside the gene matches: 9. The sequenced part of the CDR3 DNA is TGTGCCAGCAGCTACGGGACTATATTAAACTACGAG. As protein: CASSYGTILNYE. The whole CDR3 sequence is CASSYGTILNYEQYF.

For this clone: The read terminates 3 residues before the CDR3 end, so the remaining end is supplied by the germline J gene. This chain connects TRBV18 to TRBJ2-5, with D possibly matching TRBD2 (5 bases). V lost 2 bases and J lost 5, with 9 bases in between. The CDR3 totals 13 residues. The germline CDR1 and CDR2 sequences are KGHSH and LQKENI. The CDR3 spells CASSPSGIETQYF. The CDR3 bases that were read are TGTGCCAGCTCACCATCGGGGATTGAGACC.

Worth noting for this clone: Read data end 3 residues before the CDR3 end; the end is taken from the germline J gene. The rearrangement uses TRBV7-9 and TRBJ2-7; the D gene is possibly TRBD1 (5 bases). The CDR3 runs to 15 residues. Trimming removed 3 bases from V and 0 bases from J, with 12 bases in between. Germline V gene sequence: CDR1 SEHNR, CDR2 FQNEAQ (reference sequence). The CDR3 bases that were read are TGTGCCAGCAGCTTGGGGCGTGAGTACTCCTACGAG. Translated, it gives CASSLGREYSYE. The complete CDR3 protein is CASSLGREYSYEQYF.

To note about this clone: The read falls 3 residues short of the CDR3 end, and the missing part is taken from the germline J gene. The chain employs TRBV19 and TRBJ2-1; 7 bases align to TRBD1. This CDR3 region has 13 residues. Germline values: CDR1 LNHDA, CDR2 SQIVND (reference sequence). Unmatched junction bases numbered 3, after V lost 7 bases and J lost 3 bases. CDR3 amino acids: CASNTGVYNEQFF. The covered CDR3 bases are TGTGCCAGTAATACAGGGGTCTACAATGAG.

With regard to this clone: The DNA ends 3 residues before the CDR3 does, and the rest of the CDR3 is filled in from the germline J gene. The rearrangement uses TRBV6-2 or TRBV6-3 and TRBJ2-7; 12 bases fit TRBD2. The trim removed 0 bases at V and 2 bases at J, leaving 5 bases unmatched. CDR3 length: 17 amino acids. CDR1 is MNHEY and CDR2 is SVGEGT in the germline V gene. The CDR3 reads CASSYSLAGGPTYEQYF. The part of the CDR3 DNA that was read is TGTGCCAGCAGTTACTCCCTAGCGGGAGGGCCGACCTACGAG.

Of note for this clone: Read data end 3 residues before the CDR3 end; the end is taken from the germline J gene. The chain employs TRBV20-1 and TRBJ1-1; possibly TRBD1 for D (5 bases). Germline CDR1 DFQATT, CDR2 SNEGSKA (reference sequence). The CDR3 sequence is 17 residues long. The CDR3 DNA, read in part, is TGCAGTGCTAGTCGCGGCTTACCTTCAACTCCAGGGAGCGAA. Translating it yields CSASRGLPSTPGSE. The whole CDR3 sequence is CSASRGLPSTPGSEAFF.

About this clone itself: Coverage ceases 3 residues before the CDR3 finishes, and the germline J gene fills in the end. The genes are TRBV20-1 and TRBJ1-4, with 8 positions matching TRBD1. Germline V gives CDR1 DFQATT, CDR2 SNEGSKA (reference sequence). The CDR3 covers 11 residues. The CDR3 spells CSARVGTGLFF. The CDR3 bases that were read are TGCAGTGCTAGAGTAGGGACAGGA.

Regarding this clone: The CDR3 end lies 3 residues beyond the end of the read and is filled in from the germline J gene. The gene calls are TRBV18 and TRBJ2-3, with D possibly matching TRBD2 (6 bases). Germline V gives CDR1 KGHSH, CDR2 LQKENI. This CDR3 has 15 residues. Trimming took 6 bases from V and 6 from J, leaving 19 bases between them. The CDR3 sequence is CASSPPSSGADTQYF. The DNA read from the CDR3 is TGTGCCAGCTCTCCGCCGAGTAGCGGCGCGGATACG.

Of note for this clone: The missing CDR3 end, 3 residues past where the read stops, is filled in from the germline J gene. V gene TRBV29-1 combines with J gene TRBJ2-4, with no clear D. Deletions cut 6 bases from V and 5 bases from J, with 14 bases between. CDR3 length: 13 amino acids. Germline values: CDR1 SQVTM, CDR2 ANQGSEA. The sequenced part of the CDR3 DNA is TGCAGCGTAGGCCTGGTGGTCGAAAACATT. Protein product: CSVGLVVENI. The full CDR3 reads CSVGLVVENIQYF.

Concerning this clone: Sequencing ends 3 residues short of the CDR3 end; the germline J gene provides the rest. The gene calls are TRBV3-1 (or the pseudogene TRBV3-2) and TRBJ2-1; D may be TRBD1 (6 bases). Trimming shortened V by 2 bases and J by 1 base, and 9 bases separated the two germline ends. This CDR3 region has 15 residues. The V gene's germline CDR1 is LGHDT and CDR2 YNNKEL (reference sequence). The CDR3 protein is CASSQRTESYNEQFF. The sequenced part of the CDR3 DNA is TGTGCCAGCAGCCAACGGACAGAGTCCTACAATGAG.

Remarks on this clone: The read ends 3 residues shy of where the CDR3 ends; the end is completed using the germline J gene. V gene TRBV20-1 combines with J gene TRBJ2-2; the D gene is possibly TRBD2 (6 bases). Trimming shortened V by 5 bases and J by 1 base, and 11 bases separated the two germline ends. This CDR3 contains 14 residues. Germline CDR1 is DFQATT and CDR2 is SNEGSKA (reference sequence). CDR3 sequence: CSAAGQVNTGELFF. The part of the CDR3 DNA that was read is TGCAGTGCTGCGGGGCAGGTGAACACCGGGGAG.

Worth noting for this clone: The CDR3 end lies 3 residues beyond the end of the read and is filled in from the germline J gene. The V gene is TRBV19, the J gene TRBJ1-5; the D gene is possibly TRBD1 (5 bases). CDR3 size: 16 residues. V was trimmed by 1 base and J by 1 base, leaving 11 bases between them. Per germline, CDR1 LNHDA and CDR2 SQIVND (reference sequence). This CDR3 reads CASSIVFRQSNQPQHF. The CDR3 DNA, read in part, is TGTGCCAGTAGTATAGTTTTCCGACAGAGCAATCAGCCC.

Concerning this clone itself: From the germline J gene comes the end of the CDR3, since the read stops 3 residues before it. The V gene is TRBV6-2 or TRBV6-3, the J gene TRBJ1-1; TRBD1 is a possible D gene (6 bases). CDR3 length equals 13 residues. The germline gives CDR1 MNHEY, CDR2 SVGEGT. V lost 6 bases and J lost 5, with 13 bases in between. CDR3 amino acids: CASRSQGRTEAFF. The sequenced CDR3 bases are TGTGCCAGCAGGAGCCAGGGGCGGACTGAA.

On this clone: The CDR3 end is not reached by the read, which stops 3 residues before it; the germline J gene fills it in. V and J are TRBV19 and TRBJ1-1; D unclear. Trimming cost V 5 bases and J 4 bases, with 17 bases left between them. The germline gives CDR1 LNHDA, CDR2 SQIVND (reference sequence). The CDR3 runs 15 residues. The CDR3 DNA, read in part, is TGTGCCAGTAGTTATGGCTTCGGGGTCATCACTGAA. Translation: CASSYGFGVITE. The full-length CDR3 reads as CASSYGFGVITEAFF.

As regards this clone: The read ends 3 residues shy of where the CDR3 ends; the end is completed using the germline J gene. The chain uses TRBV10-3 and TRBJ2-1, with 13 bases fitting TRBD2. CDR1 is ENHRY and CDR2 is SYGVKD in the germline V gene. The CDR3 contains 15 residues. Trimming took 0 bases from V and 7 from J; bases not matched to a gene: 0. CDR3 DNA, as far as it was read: TGTGCCATCAGTGAGTCGACTAGCGGGGGGAATGAG. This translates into CAISESTSGGNE. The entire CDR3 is CAISESTSGGNEQFF.

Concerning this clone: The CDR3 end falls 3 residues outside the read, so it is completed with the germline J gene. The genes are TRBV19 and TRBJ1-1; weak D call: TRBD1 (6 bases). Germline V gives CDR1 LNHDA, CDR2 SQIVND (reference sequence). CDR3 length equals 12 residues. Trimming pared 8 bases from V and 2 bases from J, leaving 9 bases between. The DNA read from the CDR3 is TGTGCCAGTGTACAGGGAAACACTGAA. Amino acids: CASVQGNTE. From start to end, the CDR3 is CASVQGNTEAFF.

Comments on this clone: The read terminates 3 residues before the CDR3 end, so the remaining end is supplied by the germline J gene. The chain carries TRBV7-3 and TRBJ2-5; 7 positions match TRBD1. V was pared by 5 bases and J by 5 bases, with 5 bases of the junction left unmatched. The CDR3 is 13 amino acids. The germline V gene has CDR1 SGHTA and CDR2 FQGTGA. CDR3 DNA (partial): TGTGCCAGCAGCCAGACAGGGTTGGAGACC. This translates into CASSQTGLET. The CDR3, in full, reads CASSQTGLETQYF.

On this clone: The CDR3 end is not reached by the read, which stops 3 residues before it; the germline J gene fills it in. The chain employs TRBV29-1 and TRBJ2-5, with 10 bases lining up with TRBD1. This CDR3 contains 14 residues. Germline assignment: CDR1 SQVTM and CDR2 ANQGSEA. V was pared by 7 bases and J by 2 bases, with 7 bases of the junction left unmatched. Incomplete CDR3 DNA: TGCAGCGGAAGGGACAGGGGTCGGCAAGAGACC. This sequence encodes CSGRDRGRQET. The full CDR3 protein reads CSGRDRGRQETQYF. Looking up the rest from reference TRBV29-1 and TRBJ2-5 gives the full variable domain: SAVISQKPSRDICQRGTSLTIQCQVDSQVTMMFWYRQQPGQSLTLIATANQGSEATYESGFVIDKFPISRPNLTFSTLTVSNMSPEDSSIYLCSGRDRGRQETQYFGPGTRLLVL.

Partial CDR3 DNA: TGTGCCAGCTCACCCCCTCGGGACAGGGGCTATGGC. It specifies CASSPPRDRGYG. The whole CDR3 is CASSPPRDRGYGYTF. The chain combines TRBV18 with TRBJ1-2; 10 bases line up with TRBD1. The CDR3 end is not reached by the read, which stops 3 residues before it; the germline J gene fills it in. With 3 bases clipped from V and 4 bases from J, the junction kept 5 bases outside the gene matches. The CDR3 extends over 15 amino acids. Germline assignment: CDR1 KGHSH and CDR2 LQKENI.

CDR3 sequence: CASSQDLGQGYTGELFF. CDR3 DNA, as far as it was read: TGCGCCAGCAGCCAAGATCTCGGGCAGGGGTACACCGGGGAG. This sequence joins TRBV4-1 and TRBJ2-2; perhaps TRBD1 as D (6 bases). The CDR3 is cut off 3 residues early in the read; its end comes from the germline J gene. The CDR3 has 17 amino acids. Germline V gene data show CDR1 as MGHRA and CDR2 as YSYEKL. V lost 0 bases to trimming and J lost 3 bases, with 14 bases between them.

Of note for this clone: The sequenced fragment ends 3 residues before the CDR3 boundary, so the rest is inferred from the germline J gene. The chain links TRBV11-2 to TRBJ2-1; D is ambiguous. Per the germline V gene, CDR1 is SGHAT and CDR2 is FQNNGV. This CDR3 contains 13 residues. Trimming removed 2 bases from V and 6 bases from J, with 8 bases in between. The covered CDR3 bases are TGTGCCAGCAGCTTATGGGCTTCCAATGAG. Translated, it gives CASSLWASNE. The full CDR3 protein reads CASSLWASNEQFF.

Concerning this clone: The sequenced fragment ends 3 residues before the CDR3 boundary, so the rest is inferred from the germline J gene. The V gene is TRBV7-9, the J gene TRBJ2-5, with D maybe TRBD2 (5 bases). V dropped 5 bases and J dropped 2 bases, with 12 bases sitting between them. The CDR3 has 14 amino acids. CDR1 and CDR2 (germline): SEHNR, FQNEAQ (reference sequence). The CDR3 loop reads CASSLLAAQETQYF. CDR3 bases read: TGTGCCAGCAGCCTTCTAGCAGCTCAAGAGACC.